This T cell receptor (beta chain) was identified during a study of CD4 T cells in relation to SARS-CoV-2 and coronaviruses. The unexposed donors gave CD4+ T cells in about 2010-2019, prior to COVID-19. The cells were cultured for approximately ten days before CD4+ T cells were isolated. V dropped 0 bases and J dropped 5 bases, with 4 bases sitting between them. Germline loops: CDR1 LGHNT, CDR2 FRNRAP. The CDR3 contains 12 residues. As concerns this clone: Its antigen is undetermined.

Findings and limits, study-wide: Around two thirds of donors had memory CD4+ clonotypes crossrecognizing SARS-CoV-2 and common cold coronavirus spike.

Assay: immunoSEQ multiplex PCR; the TCRdb copy retains only in-frame clones and omits some. The data show around 32,000 clones, around 80% seen once. This clonotype originated in a human donor in good health. The sequenced sample consisted of CD4+ T cells from PBMCs, cultured in vitro. This chain joins TRBV12-5 and TRBJ2-5; unclear D gene. This CDR3 is CASGLVYETQYF. CDR3 bases: TGTGCTAGTGGTTTGGTGTACGAGACCCAGTACTTC.